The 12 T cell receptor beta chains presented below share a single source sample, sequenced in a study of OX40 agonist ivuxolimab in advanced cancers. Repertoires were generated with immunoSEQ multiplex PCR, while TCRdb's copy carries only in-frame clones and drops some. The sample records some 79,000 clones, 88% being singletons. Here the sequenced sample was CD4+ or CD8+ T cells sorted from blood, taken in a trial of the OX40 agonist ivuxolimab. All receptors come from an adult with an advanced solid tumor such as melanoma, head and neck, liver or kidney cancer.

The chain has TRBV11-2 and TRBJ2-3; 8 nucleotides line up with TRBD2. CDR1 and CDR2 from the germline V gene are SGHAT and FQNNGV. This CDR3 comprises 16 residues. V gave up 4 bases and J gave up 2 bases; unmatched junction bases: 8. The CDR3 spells CASSSRGREVTDTQYF. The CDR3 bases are TGTGCCAGCAGCTCCCGGGGGCGGGAGGTCACAGATACGCAGTATTTT.

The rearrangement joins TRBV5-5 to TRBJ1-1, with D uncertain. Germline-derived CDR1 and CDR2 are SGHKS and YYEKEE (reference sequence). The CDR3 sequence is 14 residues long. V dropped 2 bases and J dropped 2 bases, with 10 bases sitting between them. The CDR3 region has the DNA TGTGCCAGCAGCTTAAGGACTACTAACACTGAAGCTTTCTTT. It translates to CASSLRTTNTEAFF.

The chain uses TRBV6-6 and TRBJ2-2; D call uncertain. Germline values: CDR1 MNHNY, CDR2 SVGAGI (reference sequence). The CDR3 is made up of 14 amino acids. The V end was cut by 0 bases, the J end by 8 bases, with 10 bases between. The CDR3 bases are TGTGCCAGCAGTTACTCGAATGAAGGTGGGGAGCTGTTTTTT. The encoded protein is CASSYSNEGGELFF.

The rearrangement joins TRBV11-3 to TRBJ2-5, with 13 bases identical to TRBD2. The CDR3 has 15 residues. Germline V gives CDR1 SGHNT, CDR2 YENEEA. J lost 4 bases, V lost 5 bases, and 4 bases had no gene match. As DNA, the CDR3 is TGTGCCAGCAGCAGACTAGCGGGAGGTAGAGAGACCCAGTACTTC. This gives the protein CASSRLAGGRETQYF.

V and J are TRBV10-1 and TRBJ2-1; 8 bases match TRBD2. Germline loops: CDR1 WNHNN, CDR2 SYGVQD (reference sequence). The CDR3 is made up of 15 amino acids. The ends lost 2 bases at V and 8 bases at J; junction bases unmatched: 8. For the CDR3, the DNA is TGCGCCAGCAGTGAGCCCGGGACTAGTCTGGATGAGCAGTTCTTC. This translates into CASSEPGTSLDEQFF.

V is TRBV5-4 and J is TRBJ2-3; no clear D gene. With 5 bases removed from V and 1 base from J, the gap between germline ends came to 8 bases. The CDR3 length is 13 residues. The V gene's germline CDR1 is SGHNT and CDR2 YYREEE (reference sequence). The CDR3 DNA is TGTGCCAGCAGTAGTTACGGCACAGATACGCAGTATTTT. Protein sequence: CASSSYGTDTQYF.

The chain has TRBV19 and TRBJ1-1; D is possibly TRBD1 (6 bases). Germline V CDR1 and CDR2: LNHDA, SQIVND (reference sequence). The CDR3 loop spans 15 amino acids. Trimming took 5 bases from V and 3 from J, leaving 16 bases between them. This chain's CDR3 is CASSAQQGSDTEAFF. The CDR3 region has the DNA TGTGCCAGTAGTGCTCAACAGGGTTCGGACACTGAAGCTTTCTTT.

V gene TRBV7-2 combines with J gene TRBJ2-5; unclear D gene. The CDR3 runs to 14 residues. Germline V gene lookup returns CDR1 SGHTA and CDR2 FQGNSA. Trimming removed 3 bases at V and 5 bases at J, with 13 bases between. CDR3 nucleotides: TGTGCCAGCAGCTTTCCGGGCCGCTCGGAGACCCAGTACTTC. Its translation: CASSFPGRSETQYF.

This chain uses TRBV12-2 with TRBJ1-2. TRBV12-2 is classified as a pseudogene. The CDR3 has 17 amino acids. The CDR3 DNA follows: TGTGCAAGTCGCTTAGCGGATTCGGCGGGGGAAGGCTATGGCTACACCTTC. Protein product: CASRLADSAGEGYGYTF.

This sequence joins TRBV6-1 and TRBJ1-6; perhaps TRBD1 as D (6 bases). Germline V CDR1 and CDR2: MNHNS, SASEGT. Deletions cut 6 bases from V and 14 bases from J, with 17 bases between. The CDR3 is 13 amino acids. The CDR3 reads CASRRDTPGTLHF. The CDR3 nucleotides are TGTGCCAGCAGGCGGGACACCCCCGGCACCCTCCACTTT.

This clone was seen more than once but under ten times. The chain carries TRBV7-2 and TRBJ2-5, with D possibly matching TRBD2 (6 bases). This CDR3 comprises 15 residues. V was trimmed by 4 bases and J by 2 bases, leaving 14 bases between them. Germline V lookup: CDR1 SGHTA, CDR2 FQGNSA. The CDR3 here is CASSSGMAGQETQYF. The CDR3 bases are TGTGCCAGCAGCTCCGGGATGGCGGGACAAGAGACCCAGTACTTC.

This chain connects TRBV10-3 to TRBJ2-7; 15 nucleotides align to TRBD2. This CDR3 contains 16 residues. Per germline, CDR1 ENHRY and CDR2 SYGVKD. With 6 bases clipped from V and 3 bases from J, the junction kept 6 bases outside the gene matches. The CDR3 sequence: CAIRDGTSGRLYEQYF. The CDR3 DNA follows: TGTGCCATCAGGGACGGGACTAGCGGGAGGCTCTACGAGCAGTACTTC.